This is a list of T cell receptor beta chains from one sample in a study of Ad26.COV2.S vaccination and SARS-CoV-2 variants. Repertoires were generated with immunoSEQ multiplex PCR, while TCRdb's copy carries only in-frame clones and drops some. The sample has more than 300,000 clones; 85% to 90% are singletons. Sequencing was performed on peripheral blood, taken in a trial of Ad26.COV2.S vaccine versus placebo. Receptors originate from a person aged 18-65 years who received the Ad26.COV2.S COVID-19 vaccine or a placebo. CDR3s include the opening cysteine and the closing phenylalanine or tryptophan. Fields, in order: CDR3 DNA, CDR3 protein, V gene, J gene, clone size, D gene. D genes are given only for firm matches. Only some rows state a clone size, as once, few, many or a class for expanded clones.

CDR3 DNA: TGTGCCAGCAGTGAAGGAGGGACCTACGAGCAGTACTTC; CDR3 protein: CASSEGGTYEQYF; V gene: TRBV6-1; J gene: TRBJ2-7; clone size: .; D gene: .
CDR3 DNA: TGTGCCAGCAGTCCCTCGATCGTTCACGGCTACACCTTC; CDR3 protein: CASSPSIVHGYTF; V gene: TRBV12-3/TRBV12-4; J gene: TRBJ1-2; clone size: .; D gene: .
CDR3 DNA: TGTGCCAGCAAAGGCGGGGACAGGGGGAATCAGCCCCAGCATTTT; CDR3 protein: CASKGGDRGNQPQHF; V gene: TRBV28; J gene: TRBJ1-5; clone size: .; D gene: TRBD1
CDR3 DNA: TGTGCCAGCAGTGTGCAGGTTGGGACTAATGAAAAACTGTTTTTT; CDR3 protein: CASSVQVGTNEKLFF; V gene: TRBV2; J gene: TRBJ1-4; clone size: .; D gene: .
CDR3 DNA: TGTGCCAGCAGCTTACCCGGGACAGGGGAGAGCCCAGATACGCAGTATTTT; CDR3 protein: CASSLPGTGESPDTQYF; V gene: TRBV9; J gene: TRBJ2-3; clone size: .; D gene: TRBD1
CDR3 DNA: TGTGCCAGCAGTGGGTATCCTAACTATGGCTACACCTTC; CDR3 protein: CASSGYPNYGYTF; V gene: TRBV2; J gene: TRBJ1-2; clone size: .; D gene: .
CDR3 DNA: TGTGCCACCAGCAGAGATAGGGGCAACAGCTACGAGCAGTACTTC; CDR3 protein: CATSRDRGNSYEQYF; V gene: TRBV15; J gene: TRBJ2-7; clone size: once; D gene: .
CDR3 DNA: TGTGCCAGCAGTGAGGGGCTGGGGGAAAAACTGTTTTTT; CDR3 protein: CASSEGLGEKLFF; V gene: TRBV6-1; J gene: TRBJ1-4; clone size: .; D gene: .
CDR3 DNA: TGTGCCAGCAGCCCCCAGACAGGTCTCGGCACTGAAGCTTTCTTT; CDR3 protein: CASSPQTGLGTEAFF; V gene: TRBV7-2; J gene: TRBJ1-1; clone size: .; D gene: .
CDR3 DNA: TGTGCCAGCAGCGCGACAGGGATCAATCAGCCCCAGCATTTT; CDR3 protein: CASSATGINQPQHF; V gene: TRBV9; J gene: TRBJ1-5; clone size: .; D gene: TRBD1
CDR3 DNA: TGTGCCAGCACCGGGATGAGGGAGACCCAGTACTTC; CDR3 protein: CASTGMRETQYF; V gene: TRBV28; J gene: TRBJ2-5; clone size: .; D gene: .
CDR3 DNA: TGTGCCAGCAGTTCTAGGACTGCTAACTATGGCTACACCTTC; CDR3 protein: CASSSRTANYGYTF; V gene: TRBV6-6; J gene: TRBJ1-2; clone size: .; D gene: .
CDR3 DNA: TGTGCCAGCTTAGGGACAGGGAGGACCGGGGAGCTGTTTTTT; CDR3 protein: CASLGTGRTGELFF; V gene: TRBV2; J gene: TRBJ2-2; clone size: .; D gene: TRBD1
CDR3 DNA: TGCAGCGTTGACCCCGGGACAGGGGCCTCTGGGAAACTGTTTTTT; CDR3 protein: CSVDPGTGASGKLFF; V gene: TRBV29-1; J gene: TRBJ1-4; clone size: .; D gene: TRBD1
CDR3 DNA: TGTGCCAGCAGTCCCTGGACAGGGGGTATGAGCACTGAAGCTTTCTTT; CDR3 protein: CASSPWTGGMSTEAFF; V gene: TRBV28; J gene: TRBJ1-1; clone size: once; D gene: TRBD1